What follows are 30 T cell receptor beta chains derived from one specimen sequenced in a study of cytomegalovirus exposure and HLA in healthy donors. PCR employed 60 Vbeta and 13 Jbeta primers. Sequenced by immunoSEQ multiplex PCR; TCRdb stores in-frame clones only, minus some. The sample lists 110,000 or so clones, roughly 76% occurring once. The sequenced material came from PBMCs. The receptors shown here come from a man younger than 40 in good health and CMV-seropositive.

This chain links TRBV5-1 with TRBJ2-7, with TRBD2 matching over 12 bases. The CDR3 consists of 16 residues. The V gene end was trimmed by 0 bases and the J gene end by 4 bases; junction bases not matched to a gene: 5. Germline loops: CDR1 SGHRS, CDR2 YFSETQ. The CDR3 coding sequence is TGCGCCAGCAGCTTGGCTAGCGGGGGGGCCCGGTACGAGCAGTACTTC. The encoded protein is CASSLASGGARYEQYF.

Comment on this clone: The junction departs from germline at one end; a sequencing error may be responsible. This chain connects TRBV5-1 to TRBJ2-1, with 7 nucleotides matching TRBD1. In germline, CDR1 is SGHRS, CDR2 YFSETQ. The CDR3 extends over 13 amino acids. The CDR3 here is CASSSGTANEQLF. The DNA of the CDR3 is TGCGCCAGCAGCTCCGGGACAGCAAATGAGCAGCTCTTC.

The chain couples TRBV11-3 to TRBJ2-1; TRBD2 matches at 9 bases. The CDR3 is 15 residues long. Germline assignment: CDR1 SGHNT and CDR2 YENEEA. The trim removed 1 base at V and 4 bases at J, leaving 2 bases unmatched. CDR3 nucleotide sequence: TGTGCCAGCAGCTTAGGTAGCGGGGGTTACAATGAGCAGTTCTTC. Translating it yields CASSLGSGGYNEQFF.

The genes are TRBV29-1 and TRBJ2-1; 10 bases map to TRBD2. The V segment lost 7 bases and the J segment 5 bases; nucleotides outside the gene matches: 14. CDR1 and CDR2 from the germline V gene are SQVTM and ANQGSEA. This CDR3 has 16 amino acids. The CDR3 DNA sequence: TGCAGCGCTCTTTTATTAACTAGCGGGGTGCACAATGAGCAGTTCTTC. Its protein is CSALLLTSGVHNEQFF.

The rearrangement uses TRBV6-6 and TRBJ1-4; the match to TRBD1 covers 9 bases. The junction had 4 bases not matched to a gene; V was cut back by 5 bases and J by 3 bases. Germline loops: CDR1 MNHNY, CDR2 SVGAGI (reference sequence). CDR3 length: 15 residues. CDR3 protein: CASSTGGLANEKLFF. The DNA of the CDR3 is TGTGCCAGCAGTACAGGGGGCTTAGCTAATGAAAAACTGTTTTTT.

The chain employs TRBV14 and TRBJ2-5; 12 bases are a match to TRBD2. This CDR3 is built from 17 residues. Unmatched junction bases numbered 7, after V lost 2 bases and J lost 3 bases. CDR1 is SGHDN and CDR2 is FVKESK in the germline V gene. The CDR3 loop is CASSQIRWTSGEETQYF. In DNA form, the CDR3 reads TGTGCCAGCAGCCAAATCAGATGGACTAGCGGGGAAGAGACCCAGTACTTC.

The rearrangement links TRBV5-1 to TRBJ1-1; TRBD1 aligns across 10 bases. Germline V gives CDR1 SGHRS, CDR2 YFSETQ. CDR3 size: 22 residues. Trimming cost V 4 bases and J 2 bases; bases outside gene matches: 26. The CDR3 reads CASSQEVPRQGAGYGLNTEAFF. Here the CDR3 DNA reads TGCGCCAGCAGCCAAGAAGTCCCGAGACAGGGGGCCGGCTACGGATTAAACACTGAAGCTTTCTTT. Full variable domain (outside the CDR3, taken from reference TRBV5-1 and TRBJ1-1): KAGVTQTPRYLIKTRGQQVTLSCSPISGHRSVSWYQQTPGQGLQFLFEYFSETQRNKGNFPGRFSGRQFSNSRSEMNVSTLELGDSALYLCASSQEVPRQGAGYGLNTEAFFGQGTRLTVV.

This clone was seen a few times. This chain joins TRBV15 and TRBJ2-7; the D gene is possibly TRBD1 (5 bases). Trimming took off 3 bases at V and 3 bases at J, with 6 bases between the two ends. Germline V gene data show CDR1 as LNHNV and CDR2 as YYDKDF (reference sequence). The CDR3 length is 12 residues. DNA of the CDR3: TGTGCCACCAGCAGCAGGGACTACGAGCAGTACTTC. Translating gives CATSSRDYEQYF. Together with reference TRBV15 and TRBJ2-7, the CDR3 gives the full variable domain: DAMVIQNPRYQVTQFGKPVTLSCSQTLNHNVMYWYQQKSSQAPKLLFHYYDKDFNNEADTPDNFQSRRPNTSFCFLDIRSPGLGDTAMYLCATSSRDYEQYFGPGTRLTVT.

V gene TRBV5-1 combines with J gene TRBJ2-1, with 7 bases aligning to TRBD1. The CDR3 extends over 14 amino acids. The V gene's germline CDR1 is SGHRS and CDR2 YFSETQ. Losses at the gene ends were 2 bases for V and 3 bases for J; bases not matched to a gene: 2. CDR3 region: CASSLTGDYNEQFF. For the CDR3, the DNA is TGCGCCAGCAGCTTAACAGGGGACTACAATGAGCAGTTCTTC.

The J gene is TRBJ2-1, the V gene TRBV5-1; 7 nucleotides match TRBD1. This CDR3 comprises 14 residues. V lost 0 bases, J lost 10 bases, and 7 bases stayed unmatched. From germline, CDR1 is SGHRS and CDR2 YFSETQ. The CDR3 spells CASSLGQGVGEQFF. The DNA of the CDR3 is TGCGCCAGCAGCTTGGGACAGGGTGTCGGGGAGCAGTTCTTC.

This chain uses TRBV18 with TRBJ2-2, with D uncertain. The V end was cut by 0 bases, the J end by 3 bases, with 11 bases between. Germline V gene lookup returns CDR1 KGHSH and CDR2 LQKENI. This CDR3 spans 16 amino acids. CDR3 coding DNA: TGTGCCAGCTCACCACCGTGGGCTCGAGACACCGGGGAGCTGTTTTTT. This encodes CASSPPWARDTGELFF.

The chain employs TRBV6-6 and TRBJ2-7, with D possibly matching TRBD2 (5 bases). The CDR3 sequence is 15 residues long. Deletions cut 1 base from V and 0 bases from J, with 10 bases between. Germline loops: CDR1 MNHNY, CDR2 SVGAGI (reference sequence). This chain's CDR3 is CASSYYGRDSYEQYF. DNA of the CDR3: TGTGCCAGCAGTTACTACGGTCGGGACTCCTACGAGCAGTACTTC.

The chain recombines TRBV5-1 with TRBJ2-7; D possibly corresponds to TRBD2 (6 bases). The germline V gene has CDR1 SGHRS and CDR2 YFSETQ. Trimming took 4 bases from V and 2 from J, leaving 13 bases between them. The CDR3 runs 14 residues. CDR3 loop: CASSKAGTTYEQYF. DNA for the CDR3: TGCGCCAGCAGCAAAGCGGGCACGACCTACGAGCAGTACTTC.

As to this clone: Other DNA sequences in this specimen translate into the identical CDR3. The chain employs TRBV7-2 and TRBJ1-1; TRBD1 might be the D (5 bases). The ends were cut back, 6 bases at V and 1 base at J, with 9 bases in the middle. Per germline, CDR1 SGHTA and CDR2 FQGNSA. The CDR3 runs to 13 residues. The CDR3 loop reads CASSSQGNTEAFF. The CDR3 nucleotides are TGTGCCAGCAGTTCCCAGGGGAACACTGAAGCTTTCTTT.

This chain connects TRBV5-1 to TRBJ2-3, with D possibly being TRBD2 (5 bases). Germline lookup yields CDR1 SGHRS and CDR2 YFSETQ. V shed 1 base and J shed 6 bases, with 15 bases lying between them. The CDR3 is made up of 15 amino acids. The CDR3: CASSLMGGPQDTQYF. The CDR3, as DNA: TGCGCCAGCAGCTTGATGGGCGGGCCCCAGGATACGCAGTATTTT.

This chain uses TRBV4-3 with TRBJ1-4, with 8 bases identical to TRBD1. The germline gives CDR1 LGHNA, CDR2 YSLEER. This CDR3 has 17 residues. Losses at the gene ends were 3 bases for V and 7 bases for J; bases not matched to a gene: 13. CDR3 in DNA: TGCGCCAGCAGCCAGATCCGGATGGCGGACAGGGCTGAAAAACTGTTTTTT. Its translation is CASSQIRMADRAEKLFF.

There are a few counts of this clone. V is TRBV19 and J is TRBJ2-7, with 8 bases lining up with TRBD1. The CDR3 has 16 amino acids. CDR1 LNHDA and CDR2 SQIVND come from the germline V gene (reference sequence). V was clipped by 3 bases and J by 2 bases; unmatched bases: 9. DNA for the CDR3: TGTGCCAGTAGTATCCCCCTTGGACAGGGAGCCTACGAGCAGTACTTC. Protein: CASSIPLGQGAYEQYF.

The chain links TRBV2 to TRBJ2-4; D not certain. Germline-derived CDR1 and CDR2 are SNHLY and FYNNEI. The CDR3 totals 12 residues. V was trimmed by 10 bases and J by 1 base, leaving 8 bases between them. CDR3 residues: CATSEAKNIQYF. The CDR3 DNA sequence: TGTGCCACCTCGGAGGCCAAAAACATTCAGTACTTC. Full variable domain (missing parts from reference TRBV2 and TRBJ2-4): EPEVTQTPSHQVTQMGQEVILRCVPISNHLYFYWYRQILGQKVEFLVSFYNNEISEKSEIFDDQFSVERPDGSNFTLKIRSTKLEDSAMYFCATSEAKNIQYFGAGTRLSVL.

The CDR3: CASSLDGLAGYNEQFF. The CDR3, as DNA: TGTGCCAGCAGCTTGGATGGTCTAGCGGGTTACAATGAGCAGTTCTTC. The chain links TRBV5-4 to TRBJ2-1, with TRBD2 identical over 8 bases. The length of the CDR3 is 16 residues. V lost 0 bases, J lost 4 bases, and 6 bases stayed unmatched. Germline V gives CDR1 SGHNT, CDR2 YYREEE (reference sequence). The variable domain in full, completed from reference TRBV5-4 and TRBJ2-1, reads ETGVTQSPTHLIKTRGQQVTLRCSSQSGHNTVSWYQQALGQGPQFIFQYYREEENGRGNFPPRFSGLQFPNYSSELNVNALELDDSALYLCASSLDGLAGYNEQFFGPGTRLTVL.

This chain connects TRBV7-9 to TRBJ2-7, with a tentative D call TRBD2 (6 bases). Trimming left V 4 bases short and J 5 bases short, with 18 bases between. This CDR3 is built from 15 residues. CDR1 and CDR2 (germline): SEHNR, FQNEAQ (reference sequence). CDR3 loop: CASSSRRLGSHEQYF. CDR3 coding DNA: TGTGCCAGCAGCTCTCGCCGACTAGGAAGCCACGAGCAGTACTTC.

This chain links TRBV7-2 with TRBJ2-5; the D gene is possibly TRBD2 (6 bases). CDR3 length: 14 amino acids. The V end lost 4 bases, the J end lost 2 bases, and 11 bases lay between the germline ends. Looked up from germline, CDR1 is SGHTA and CDR2 is FQGNSA. CDR3 DNA: TGTGCCAGCAGCTCAAATCGGGGGCAAGAGACCCAGTACTTC. This gives the protein CASSSNRGQETQYF.

The CDR3 region is CASSLWRGVNTGELFF. The CDR3 nucleotides read TGTGCCAGCAGCTTGTGGCGGGGGGTGAACACCGGGGAGCTGTTTTTT. The chain is built from TRBV5-6 and TRBJ2-2, with 8 bases identical to TRBD2. Germline assignment: CDR1 SGHDT and CDR2 YYEEEE. The CDR3 has 16 amino acids. With 1 base clipped from V and 1 base from J, the junction kept 3 bases outside the gene matches.

The chain has TRBV6-5 and TRBJ1-2; D is possibly TRBD1 (5 bases). CDR1 is MNHEY, CDR2 SVGAGI, per germline. This CDR3 region has 11 residues. Trimming shortened V by 7 bases and J by 8 bases, and 11 bases separated the two germline ends. The CDR3 reads CASNNGGGYTF. CDR3 coding DNA: TGTGCCAGCAACAACGGGGGAGGCTACACCTTC.

This clone was observed a single time. The chain joins TRBV6-1 to TRBJ2-7, with D hard to call. V was cut by 1 base and J by 3 bases, with 13 bases left in between. CDR1 is MNHNS and CDR2 is SASEGT in the germline V gene. The CDR3 extends over 15 amino acids. The DNA of the CDR3 is TGTGCCAGCAGTGAAGTGGGTACGACATACTACGAGCAGTACTTC. Protein sequence: CASSEVGTTYYEQYF.

The chain carries TRBV11-2 and TRBJ2-7, with unresolved D. The V end was cut by 8 bases, the J end by 6 bases, with 14 bases between. Germline assignment: CDR1 SGHAT and CDR2 FQNNGV. The CDR3 runs 12 residues. The CDR3 DNA sequence: TGTGCCAGCCCGGAGCCTAGAGGCGAGCAGTACTTC. This sequence encodes CASPEPRGEQYF.

On this clone itself: One end of the junction is discordant with germline, which a read error may explain. The CDR3 nucleotides read TGCGCCAGCAGCGAAGACAGGGGGGCCGCCTATGGCTACACCTTC. Translated: CASSEDRGAAYGYTF. The V call is TRBV4-1, the J call TRBJ1-2; 9 nucleotides agree with TRBD1. Germline lookup yields CDR1 MGHRA and CDR2 YSYEKL. The CDR3 is made up of 15 amino acids.

In its sample, this clone was seen once. V usage is TRBV7-2 and J usage is TRBJ2-7; 9 positions match TRBD2. Germline loops: CDR1 SGHTA, CDR2 FQGNSA. Trimming cost V 2 bases and J 7 bases; bases outside gene matches: 12. This CDR3 has 16 residues. The CDR3 loop reads CASSLRAGGGAREQYF. CDR3 DNA sequence: TGTGCCAGCAGCTTACGCGCCGGCGGGGGGGCTCGGGAGCAGTACTTC.

The CDR3 nucleotides are TGTGCCAGCAGTCCCACGGGACACTCCTACGAGCAGTACTTC. Translated, it gives CASSPTGHSYEQYF. The chain recombines TRBV27 with TRBJ2-7, with D perhaps matching TRBD1 (6 bases). The CDR3 runs to 14 residues. CDR1 and CDR2 from the germline V gene are MNHEY and SMNVEV (reference sequence). V was clipped by 5 bases and J by 0 bases, with 11 bases between them.

The CDR3 loop is CASSLALGGGTEAFF. CDR3 coding DNA: TGCGCCAGCAGCTTGGCCCTGGGGGGAGGCACTGAAGCTTTCTTT. The rearrangement uses TRBV5-1 and TRBJ1-1; D possibly corresponds to TRBD1 (5 bases). The germline V and J ends were trimmed by 0 bases and 4 bases, with 13 bases remaining between them. Per the germline V gene, CDR1 is SGHRS and CDR2 is YFSETQ. The CDR3 consists of 15 residues. Filled out from reference TRBV5-1 and TRBJ1-1, the complete variable domain reads KAGVTQTPRYLIKTRGQQVTLSCSPISGHRSVSWYQQTPGQGLQFLFEYFSETQRNKGNFPGRFSGRQFSNSRSEMNVSTLELGDSALYLCASSLALGGGTEAFFGQGTRLTVV.

The chain carries TRBV2 and TRBJ1-2; D is perhaps TRBD1 (6 bases). The CDR3 contains 13 residues. The germline V gene has CDR1 SNHLY and CDR2 FYNNEI. V lost 11 bases and J 8 bases, leaving 21 bases between the germline ends. This CDR3 is CARHPTGMAGYTF. As DNA, the CDR3 is TGTGCCCGACATCCAACAGGGATGGCCGGCTACACCTTC.